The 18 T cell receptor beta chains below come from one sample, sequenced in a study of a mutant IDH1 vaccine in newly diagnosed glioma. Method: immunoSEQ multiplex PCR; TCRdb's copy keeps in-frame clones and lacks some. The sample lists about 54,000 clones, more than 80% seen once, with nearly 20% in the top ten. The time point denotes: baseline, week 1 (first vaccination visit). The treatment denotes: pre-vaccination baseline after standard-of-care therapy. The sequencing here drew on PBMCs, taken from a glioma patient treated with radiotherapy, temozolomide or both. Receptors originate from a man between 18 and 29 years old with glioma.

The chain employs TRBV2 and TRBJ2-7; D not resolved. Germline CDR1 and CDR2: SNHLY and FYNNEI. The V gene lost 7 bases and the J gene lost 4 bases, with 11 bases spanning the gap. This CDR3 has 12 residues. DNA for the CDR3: TGTGCCAGCACCCGTAAAAGATACGAGCAGTACTTC. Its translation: CASTRKRYEQYF.

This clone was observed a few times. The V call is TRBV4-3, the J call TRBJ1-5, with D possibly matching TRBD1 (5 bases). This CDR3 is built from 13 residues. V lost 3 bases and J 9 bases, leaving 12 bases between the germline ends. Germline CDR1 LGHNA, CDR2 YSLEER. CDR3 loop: CASSQDRGWPQHF. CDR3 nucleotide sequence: TGCGCCAGCAGCCAGGACCGGGGCTGGCCCCAGCATTTT.

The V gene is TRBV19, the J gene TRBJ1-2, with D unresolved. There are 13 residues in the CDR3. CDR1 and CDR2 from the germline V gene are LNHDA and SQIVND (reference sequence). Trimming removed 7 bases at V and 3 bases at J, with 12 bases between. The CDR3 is CASTLSGDYGYTF. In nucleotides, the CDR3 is TGTGCCAGTACCCTCAGCGGGGACTATGGCTACACCTTC. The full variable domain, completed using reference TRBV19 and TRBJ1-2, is DGGITQSPKYLFRKEGQNVTLSCEQNLNHDAMYWYRQDPGQGLRLIYYSQIVNDFQKGDIAEGYSVSREKKESFPLTVTSAQKNPTAFYLCASTLSGDYGYTFGSGTRLTVV.

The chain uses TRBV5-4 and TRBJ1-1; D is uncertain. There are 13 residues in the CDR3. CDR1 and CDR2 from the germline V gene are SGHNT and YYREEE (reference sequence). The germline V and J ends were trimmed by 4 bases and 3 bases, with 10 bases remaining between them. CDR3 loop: CASSLELDTEAFF. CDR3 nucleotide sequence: TGTGCCAGCAGCCTGGAGCTTGACACTGAAGCTTTCTTT.

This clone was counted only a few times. The CDR3 region is CSVLRAAPNTGELFF. The CDR3 DNA reads TGCAGCGTCCTCCGGGCAGCACCGAACACCGGGGAGCTGTTTTTT. The rearrangement joins TRBV29-1 to TRBJ2-2; D gene uncertain. Deletions cut 6 bases from V and 0 bases from J, with 14 bases between. Looked up from germline, CDR1 is SQVTM and CDR2 is ANQGSEA. The CDR3 is 15 residues long.

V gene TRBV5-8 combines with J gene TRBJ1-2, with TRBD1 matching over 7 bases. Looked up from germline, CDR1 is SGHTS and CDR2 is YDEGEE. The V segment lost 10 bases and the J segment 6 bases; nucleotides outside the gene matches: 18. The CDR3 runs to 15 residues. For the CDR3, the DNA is TGTGCCGGCCTAGTACAGGGGCCTAGGAGGGATGGCTACACCTTC. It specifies CAGLVQGPRRDGYTF.

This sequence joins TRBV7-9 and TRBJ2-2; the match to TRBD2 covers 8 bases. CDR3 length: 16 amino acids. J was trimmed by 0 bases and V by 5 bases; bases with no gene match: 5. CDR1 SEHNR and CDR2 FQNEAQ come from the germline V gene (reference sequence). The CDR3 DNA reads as TGTGCCAGCAGCCCAACTAGCGGCGCGAACACCGGGGAGCTGTTTTTT. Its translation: CASSPTSGANTGELFF.

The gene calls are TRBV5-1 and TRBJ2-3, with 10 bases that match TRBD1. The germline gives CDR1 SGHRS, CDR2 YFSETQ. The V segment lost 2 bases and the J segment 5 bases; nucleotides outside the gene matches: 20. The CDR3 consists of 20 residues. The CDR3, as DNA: TGCGCCAGCAGCTTCCTCCGTGGTCTGCCCGGGACAGGGGTAATAGATACGCAGTATTTT. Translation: CASSFLRGLPGTGVIDTQYF.

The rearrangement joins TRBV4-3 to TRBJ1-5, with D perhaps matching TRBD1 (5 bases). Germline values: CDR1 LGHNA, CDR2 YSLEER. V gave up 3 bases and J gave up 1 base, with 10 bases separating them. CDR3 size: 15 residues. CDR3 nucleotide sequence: TGCGCCAGCAGCCAGTTTCAGGGAAGCAATCAGCCCCAGCATTTT. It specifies CASSQFQGSNQPQHF.

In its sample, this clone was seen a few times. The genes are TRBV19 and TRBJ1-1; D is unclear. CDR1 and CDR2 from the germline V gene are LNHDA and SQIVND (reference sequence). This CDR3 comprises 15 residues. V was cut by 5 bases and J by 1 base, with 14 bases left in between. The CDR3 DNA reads TGTGCCAGTAGTCCCATTGGGGAGGGGAACACTGAAGCTTTCTTT. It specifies CASSPIGEGNTEAFF.

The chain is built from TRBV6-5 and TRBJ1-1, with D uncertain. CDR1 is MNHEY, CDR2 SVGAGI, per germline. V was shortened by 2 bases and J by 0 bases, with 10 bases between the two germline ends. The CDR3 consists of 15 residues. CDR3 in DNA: TGTGCCAGCAGTTACGTCGTACATATGAACACTGAAGCTTTCTTT. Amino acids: CASSYVVHMNTEAFF.

This chain's CDR3 is CASSLGRAYEQYF. CDR3 nucleotide sequence: TGTGCCAGCAGCTTAGGCAGGGCTTACGAGCAGTACTTC. This sequence joins TRBV7-6 and TRBJ2-7, with D possibly TRBD1 on 5 matching bases. The CDR3 is 13 residues long. Trimming cost V 1 base and J 4 bases, with 8 bases left between them. Looked up from germline, CDR1 is SGHVS and CDR2 is FNYEAQ. The entire variable domain, with the rest obtained from reference TRBV7-6 and TRBJ2-7, is as follows: GAGVSQSPRYKVTKRGQDVALRCDPISGHVSLYWYRQALGQGPEFLTYFNYEAQQDKSGLPNDRFSAERPEGSISTLTIQRTEQRDSAMYRCASSLGRAYEQYFGPGTRLTVT.

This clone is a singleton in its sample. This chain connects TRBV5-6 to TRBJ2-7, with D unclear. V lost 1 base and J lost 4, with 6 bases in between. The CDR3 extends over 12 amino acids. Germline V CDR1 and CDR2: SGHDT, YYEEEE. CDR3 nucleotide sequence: TGTGCCAGCAGCTTGTGGGAATACGAGCAGTACTTC. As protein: CASSLWEYEQYF.

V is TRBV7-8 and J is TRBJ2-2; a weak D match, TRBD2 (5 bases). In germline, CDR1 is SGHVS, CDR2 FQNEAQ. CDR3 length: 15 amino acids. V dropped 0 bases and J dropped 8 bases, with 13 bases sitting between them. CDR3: CASSLAPTRLGELFF. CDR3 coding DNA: TGTGCCAGCAGCTTAGCACCAACTCGACTAGGGGAGCTGTTTTTT.

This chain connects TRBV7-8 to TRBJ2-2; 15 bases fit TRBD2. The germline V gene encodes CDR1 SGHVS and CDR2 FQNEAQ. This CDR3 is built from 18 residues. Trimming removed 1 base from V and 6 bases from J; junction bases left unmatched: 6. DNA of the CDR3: TGTGCCAGCAGCTTAGGAAGGACTAGCGGGAGGGCCGCCGGGGAGCTGTTTTTT. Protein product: CASSLGRTSGRAAGELFF.

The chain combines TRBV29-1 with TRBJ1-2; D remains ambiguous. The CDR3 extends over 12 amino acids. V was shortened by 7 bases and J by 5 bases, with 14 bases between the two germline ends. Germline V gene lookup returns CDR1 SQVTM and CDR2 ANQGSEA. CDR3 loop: CSAEEKLYGYTF. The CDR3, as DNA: TGCAGCGCAGAGGAAAAATTATATGGCTACACCTTC.

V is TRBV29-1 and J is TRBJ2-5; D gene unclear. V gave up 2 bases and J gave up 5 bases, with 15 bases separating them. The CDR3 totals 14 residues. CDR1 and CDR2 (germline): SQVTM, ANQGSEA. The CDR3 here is CSVEMEKSLETQYF. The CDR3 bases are TGCAGCGTTGAAATGGAAAAATCCTTGGAGACCCAGTACTTC. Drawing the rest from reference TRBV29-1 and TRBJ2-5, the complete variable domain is SAVISQKPSRDICQRGTSLTIQCQVDSQVTMMFWYRQQPGQSLTLIATANQGSEATYESGFVIDKFPISRPNLTFSTLTVSNMSPEDSSIYLCSVEMEKSLETQYFGPGTRLLVL.

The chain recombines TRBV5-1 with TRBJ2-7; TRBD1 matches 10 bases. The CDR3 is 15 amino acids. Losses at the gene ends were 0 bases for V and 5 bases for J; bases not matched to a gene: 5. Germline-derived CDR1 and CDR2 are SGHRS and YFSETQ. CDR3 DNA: TGCGCCAGCAGCTTGGGAGGGACAGGGGACCACGAGCAGTACTTC. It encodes CASSLGGTGDHEQYF.